This TCR beta chain was recovered during a study of cytomegalovirus exposure and HLA in healthy donors. Study-wide results and caveats: TCR sequences were mostly rare, though some public TCRs occurred in many donors. Later, an analysis found that TCR clusters from the first cohort tended to co-occur in the 90 to 150 validation repertoires.

The V end was cut by 6 bases, the J end by 5 bases, with 11 bases between. CDR1 SGHNT and CDR2 YENEEA come from the germline V gene. The CDR3 runs 13 residues. The protocol was immunoSEQ multiplex PCR, while the TCRdb copy is restricted to in-frame clones and leaves out a portion. Of approximately 130,000 clones listed, about 85% are singletons. Points on this clone: As yet, its antigen is unknown.

This TCR was recovered from a young woman in good health and CMV-seronegative. V is TRBV11-3 and J is TRBJ2-1; possibly TRBD1 for D (6 bases). The sample consisted of PBMCs. The CDR3: CASRFTGNNEQFF. The CDR3 coding sequence is TGTGCCAGCAGATTTACAGGGAACAATGAGCAGTTCTTC.